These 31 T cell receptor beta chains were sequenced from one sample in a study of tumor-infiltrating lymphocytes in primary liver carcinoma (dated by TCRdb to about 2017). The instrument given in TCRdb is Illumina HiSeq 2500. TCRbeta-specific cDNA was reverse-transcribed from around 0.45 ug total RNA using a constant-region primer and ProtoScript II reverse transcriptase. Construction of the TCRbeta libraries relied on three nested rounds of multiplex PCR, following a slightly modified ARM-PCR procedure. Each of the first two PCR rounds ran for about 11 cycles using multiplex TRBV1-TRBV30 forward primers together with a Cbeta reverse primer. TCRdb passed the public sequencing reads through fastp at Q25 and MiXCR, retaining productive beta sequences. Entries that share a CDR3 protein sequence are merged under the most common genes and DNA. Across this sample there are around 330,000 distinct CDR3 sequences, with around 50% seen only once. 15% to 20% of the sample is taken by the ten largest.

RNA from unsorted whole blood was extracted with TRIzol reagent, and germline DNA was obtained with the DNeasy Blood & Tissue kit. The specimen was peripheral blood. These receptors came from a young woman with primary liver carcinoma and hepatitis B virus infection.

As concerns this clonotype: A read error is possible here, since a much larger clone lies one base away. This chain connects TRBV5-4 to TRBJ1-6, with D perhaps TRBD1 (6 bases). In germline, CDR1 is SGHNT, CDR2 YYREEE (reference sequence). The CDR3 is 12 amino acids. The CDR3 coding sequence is TGTGCCAGCAGCTGGGACAATTCACTCCTCCACTTT. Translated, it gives CASSWDNSLLHF.

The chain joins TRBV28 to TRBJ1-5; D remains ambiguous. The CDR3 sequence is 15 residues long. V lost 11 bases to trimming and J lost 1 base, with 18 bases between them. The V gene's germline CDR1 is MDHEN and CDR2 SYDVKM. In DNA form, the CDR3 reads TGTGCCGAACGTCAGGCTTTGTGGAGCAATCAGCCCCAGCATTTT. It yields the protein CAERQALWSNQPQHF.

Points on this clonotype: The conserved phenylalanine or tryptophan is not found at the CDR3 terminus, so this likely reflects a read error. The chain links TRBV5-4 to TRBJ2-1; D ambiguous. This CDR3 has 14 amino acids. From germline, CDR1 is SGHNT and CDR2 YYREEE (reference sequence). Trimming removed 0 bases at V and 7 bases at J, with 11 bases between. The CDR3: CASSLGLEMNEQFS. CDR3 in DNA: TGTGCCAGCAGCTTGGGGCTAGAGATGAATGAGCAGTTCTCC.

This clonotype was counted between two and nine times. CDR3 region: CASSDTGHSNQPQHF. The CDR3 nucleotides are TGCGCCAGCAGTGATACAGGCCATAGCAATCAGCCCCAGCATTTT. The chain is built from TRBV10-2 and TRBJ1-5; D is perhaps TRBD1 (5 bases). CDR1 and CDR2 from the germline V gene are WSHSY and SAAADI. V lost 3 bases, J lost 0 bases, and 9 bases lay in between. The length of the CDR3 is 15 residues.

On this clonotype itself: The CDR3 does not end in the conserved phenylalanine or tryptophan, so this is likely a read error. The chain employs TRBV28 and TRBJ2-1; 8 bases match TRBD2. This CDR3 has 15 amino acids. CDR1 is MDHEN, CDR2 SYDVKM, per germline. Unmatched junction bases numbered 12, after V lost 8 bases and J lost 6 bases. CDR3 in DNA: TGTGCCAGCCTCCTTAGCGGGACCTTACGCAATGAGCAGTTCCTC. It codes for CASLLSGTLRNEQFL.

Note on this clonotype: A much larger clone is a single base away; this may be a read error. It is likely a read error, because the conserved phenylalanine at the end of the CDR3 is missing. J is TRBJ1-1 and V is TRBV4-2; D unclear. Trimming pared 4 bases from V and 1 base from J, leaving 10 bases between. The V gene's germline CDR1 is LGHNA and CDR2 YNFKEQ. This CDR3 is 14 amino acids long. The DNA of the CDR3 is TGTGCCAGCAGCCCCACCCCAGGGAACACTGAAGCTTTCTCT. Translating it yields CASSPTPGNTEAFS.

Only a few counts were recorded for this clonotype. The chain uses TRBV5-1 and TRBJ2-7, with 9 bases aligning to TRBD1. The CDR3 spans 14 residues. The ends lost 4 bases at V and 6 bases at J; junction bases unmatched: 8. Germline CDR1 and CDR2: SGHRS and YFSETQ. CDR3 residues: CASSILGQGCEQYF. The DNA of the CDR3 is TGCGCCAGCAGCATCCTGGGACAGGGCTGCGAGCAGTACTTC. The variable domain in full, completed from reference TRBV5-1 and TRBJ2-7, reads KAGVTQTPRYLIKTRGQQVTLSCSPISGHRSVSWYQQTPGQGLQFLFEYFSETQRNKGNFPGRFSGRQFSNSRSEMNVSTLELGDSALYLCASSILGQGCEQYFGPGTRLTVT.

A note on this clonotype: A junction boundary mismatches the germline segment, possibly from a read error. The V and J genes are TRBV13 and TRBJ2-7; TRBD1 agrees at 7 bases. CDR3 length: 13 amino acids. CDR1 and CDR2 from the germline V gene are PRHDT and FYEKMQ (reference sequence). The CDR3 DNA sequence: TGTGCCATCAGCTTAACTGACAGGGACGAGCAGTACTTC. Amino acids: CAISLTDRDEQYF.

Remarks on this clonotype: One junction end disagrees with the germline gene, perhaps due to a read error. In DNA, the CDR3 is TGTGCCGGCAGCTTCCTCCGGGGGAACACAGGGGAGCTGTTTTTT. It encodes CAGSFLRGNTGELFF. The chain has TRBV11-3 and TRBJ2-2; D perhaps matches TRBD2 (6 bases). The CDR3 contains 15 residues. Germline V gene sequence: CDR1 SGHNT, CDR2 YENEEA.

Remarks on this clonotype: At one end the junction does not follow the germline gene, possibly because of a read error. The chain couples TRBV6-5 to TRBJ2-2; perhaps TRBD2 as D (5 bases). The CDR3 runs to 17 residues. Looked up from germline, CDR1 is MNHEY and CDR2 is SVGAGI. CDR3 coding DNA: TGTGCCAGCAGTTACCACCGACTGAAAATCAACACCGGGGAGCTGATTTTT. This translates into CASSYHRLKINTGELIF.

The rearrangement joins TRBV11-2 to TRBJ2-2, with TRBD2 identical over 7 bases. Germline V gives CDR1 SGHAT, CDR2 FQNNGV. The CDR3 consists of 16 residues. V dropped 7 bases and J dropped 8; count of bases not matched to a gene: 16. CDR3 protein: CASKPTSRRSTGELFF. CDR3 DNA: TGTGCCAGCAAACCGACTAGCCGGAGGTCCACTGGGGAGCTGTTTTTT.

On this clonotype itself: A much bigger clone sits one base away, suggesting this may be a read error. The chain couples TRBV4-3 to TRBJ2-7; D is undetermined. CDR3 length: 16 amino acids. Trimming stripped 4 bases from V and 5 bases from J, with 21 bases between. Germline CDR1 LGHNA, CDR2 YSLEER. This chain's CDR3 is CASSLDTAPSRDEQYF. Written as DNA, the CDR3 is TGCGCCAGCAGCCTAGATACGGCGCCCTCTCGGGACGAGCAGTACTTC.

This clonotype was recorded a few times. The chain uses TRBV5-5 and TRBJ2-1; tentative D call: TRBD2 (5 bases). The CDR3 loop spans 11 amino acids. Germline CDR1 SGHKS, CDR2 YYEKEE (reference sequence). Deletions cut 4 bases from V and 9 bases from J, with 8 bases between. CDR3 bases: TGTGCCAGCAGCGTGGGAGTTGAGCAGTTCTTC. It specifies CASSVGVEQFF.

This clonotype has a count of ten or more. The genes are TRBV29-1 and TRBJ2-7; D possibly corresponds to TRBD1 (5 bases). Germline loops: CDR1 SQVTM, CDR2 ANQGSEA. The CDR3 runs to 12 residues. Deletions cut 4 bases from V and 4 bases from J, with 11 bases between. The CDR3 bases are TGCAGCGTTGCTCAGGGAACTTACGAGCAGTACTTC. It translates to CSVAQGTYEQYF.

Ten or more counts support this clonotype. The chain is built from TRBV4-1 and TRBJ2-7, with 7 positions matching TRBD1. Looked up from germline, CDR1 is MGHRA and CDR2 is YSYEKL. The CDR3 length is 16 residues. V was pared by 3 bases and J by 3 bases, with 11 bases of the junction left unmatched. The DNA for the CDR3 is TGCGCCAGCAGCCAGGTGGACAGGCTTACTTTCTACGAGCAGTACTTC. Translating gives CASSQVDRLTFYEQYF.

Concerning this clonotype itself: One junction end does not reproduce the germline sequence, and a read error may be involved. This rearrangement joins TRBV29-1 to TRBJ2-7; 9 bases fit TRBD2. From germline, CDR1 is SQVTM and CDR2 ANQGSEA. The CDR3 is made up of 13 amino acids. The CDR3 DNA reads TGCAGCGTTGGAGCTAGCGGGACCTACGAGCAGTGTTTC. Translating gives CSVGASGTYEQCF.

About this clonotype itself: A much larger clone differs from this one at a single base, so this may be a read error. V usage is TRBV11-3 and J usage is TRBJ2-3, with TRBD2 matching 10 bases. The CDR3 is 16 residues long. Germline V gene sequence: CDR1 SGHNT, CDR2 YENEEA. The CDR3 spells CATSAAGTSGTDTQYF. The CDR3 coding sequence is TGTGCCACCAGCGCAGCCGGGACTAGCGGCACAGATACGCAGTATTTT.

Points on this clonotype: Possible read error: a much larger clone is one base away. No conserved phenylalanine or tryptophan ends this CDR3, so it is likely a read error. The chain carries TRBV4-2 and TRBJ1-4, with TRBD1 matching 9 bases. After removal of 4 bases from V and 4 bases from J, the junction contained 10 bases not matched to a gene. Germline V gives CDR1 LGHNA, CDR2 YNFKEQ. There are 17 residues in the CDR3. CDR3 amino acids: CASSLKGGQGGNEKLFI. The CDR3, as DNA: TGTGCCAGCAGCCTCAAAGGGGGACAGGGAGGTAATGAAAAACTGTTTATT.

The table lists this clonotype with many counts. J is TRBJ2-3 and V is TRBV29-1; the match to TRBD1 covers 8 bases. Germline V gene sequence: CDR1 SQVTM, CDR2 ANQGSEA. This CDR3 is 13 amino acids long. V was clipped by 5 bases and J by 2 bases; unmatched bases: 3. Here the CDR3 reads CSVKQGVTDTQYF. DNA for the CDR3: TGCAGCGTTAAACAGGGGGTCACAGATACGCAGTATTTT.

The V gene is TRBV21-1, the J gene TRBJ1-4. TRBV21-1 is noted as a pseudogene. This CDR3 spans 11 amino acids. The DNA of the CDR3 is TGTGCCAGCAGCGAACGGACCGAACTGTTTTTT. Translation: CASSERTELFF.

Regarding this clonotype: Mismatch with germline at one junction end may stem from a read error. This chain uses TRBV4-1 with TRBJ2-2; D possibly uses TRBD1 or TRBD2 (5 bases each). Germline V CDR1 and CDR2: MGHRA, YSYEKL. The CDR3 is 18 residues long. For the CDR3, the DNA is TGCGCCAGCAGCCATGTTTCCCTCCGGGGCCGGAACACCGAGGAGCTGTTTTTT. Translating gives CASSHVSLRGRNTEELFF.

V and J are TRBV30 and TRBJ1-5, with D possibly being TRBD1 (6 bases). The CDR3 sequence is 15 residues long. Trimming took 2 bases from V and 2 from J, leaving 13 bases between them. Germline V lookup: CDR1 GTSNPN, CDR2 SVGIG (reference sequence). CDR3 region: CAWSKEQGGNQPQHF. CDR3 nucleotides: TGTGCCTGGAGTAAGGAACAGGGTGGCAATCAGCCCCAGCATTTT. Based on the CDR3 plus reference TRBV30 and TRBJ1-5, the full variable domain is SQTIHQWPATLVQPVGSPLSLECTVEGTSNPNLYWYRQAAGRGLQLLFYSVGIGQISSEVPQNLSASRPQDRQFILSSKKLLLSDSGFYLCAWSKEQGGNQPQHFGDGTRLSIL.

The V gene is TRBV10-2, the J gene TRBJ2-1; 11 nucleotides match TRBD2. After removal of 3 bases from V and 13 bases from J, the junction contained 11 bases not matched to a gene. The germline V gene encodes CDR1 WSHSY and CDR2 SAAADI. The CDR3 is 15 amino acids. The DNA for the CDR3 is TGCGCCAGCAGTGACTTAGCGGGAGGGCCCGCTGGACAGTTCTTC. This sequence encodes CASSDLAGGPAGQFF.

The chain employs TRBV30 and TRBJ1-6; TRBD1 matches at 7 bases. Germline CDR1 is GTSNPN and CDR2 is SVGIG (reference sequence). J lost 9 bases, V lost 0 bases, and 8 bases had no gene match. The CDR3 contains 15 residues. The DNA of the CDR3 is TGTGCCTGGAGTGTAAGGGGGCAATTTGGTTCACCCCTCCACTTT. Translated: CAWSVRGQFGSPLHF.

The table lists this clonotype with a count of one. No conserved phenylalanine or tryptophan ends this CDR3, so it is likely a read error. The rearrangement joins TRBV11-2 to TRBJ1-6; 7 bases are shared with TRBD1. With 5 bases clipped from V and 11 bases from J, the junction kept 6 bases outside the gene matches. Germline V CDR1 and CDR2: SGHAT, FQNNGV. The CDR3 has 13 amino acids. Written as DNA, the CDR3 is TGTGCCAGCAGCAGGGGGCTGCTAGCACCCCTCCACTAT. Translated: CASSRGLLAPLHY.

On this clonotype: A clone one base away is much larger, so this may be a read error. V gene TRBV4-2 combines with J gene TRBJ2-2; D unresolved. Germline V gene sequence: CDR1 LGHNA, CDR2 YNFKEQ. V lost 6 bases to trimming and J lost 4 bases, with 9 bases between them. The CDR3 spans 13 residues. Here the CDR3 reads CASSNEITGELFF. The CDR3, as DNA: TGTGCCAGCAGTAATGAGATCACCGGGGAGCTGTTTTTT.

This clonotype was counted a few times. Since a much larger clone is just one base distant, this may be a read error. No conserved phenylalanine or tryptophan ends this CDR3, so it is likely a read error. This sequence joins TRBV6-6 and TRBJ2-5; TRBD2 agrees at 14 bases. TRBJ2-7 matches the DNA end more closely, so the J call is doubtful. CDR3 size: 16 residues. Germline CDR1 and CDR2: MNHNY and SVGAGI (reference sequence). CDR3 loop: CASSKSGTSGRREQYL. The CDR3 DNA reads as TGTGCCAGCAGTAAATCCGGGACTAGCGGGAGACGCGAGCAGTACCTC.

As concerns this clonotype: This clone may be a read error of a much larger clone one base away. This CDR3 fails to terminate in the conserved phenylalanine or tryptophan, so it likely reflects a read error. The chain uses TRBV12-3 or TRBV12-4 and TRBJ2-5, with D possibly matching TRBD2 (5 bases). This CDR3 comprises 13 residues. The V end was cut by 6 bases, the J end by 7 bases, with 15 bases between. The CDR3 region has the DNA TGTGCCAGCAGACCCTTCGAGGGCAGGACCCAGTACTTA. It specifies CASRPFEGRTQYL.

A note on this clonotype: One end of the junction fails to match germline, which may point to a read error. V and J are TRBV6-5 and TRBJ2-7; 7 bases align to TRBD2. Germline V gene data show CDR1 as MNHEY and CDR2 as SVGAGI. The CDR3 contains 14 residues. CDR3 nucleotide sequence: TGTGCCAGCAGTTACTCACGAGGGAGGGGCGAGCTGTACTTC. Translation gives CASSYSRGRGELYF.

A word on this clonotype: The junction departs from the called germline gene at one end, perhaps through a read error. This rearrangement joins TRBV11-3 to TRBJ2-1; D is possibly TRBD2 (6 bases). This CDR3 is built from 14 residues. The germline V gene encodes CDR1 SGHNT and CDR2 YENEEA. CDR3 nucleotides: TGTGCCAACAGCTTGGATAGCGGCTACAAAGAGCAGTTCTTC. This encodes CANSLDSGYKEQFF.

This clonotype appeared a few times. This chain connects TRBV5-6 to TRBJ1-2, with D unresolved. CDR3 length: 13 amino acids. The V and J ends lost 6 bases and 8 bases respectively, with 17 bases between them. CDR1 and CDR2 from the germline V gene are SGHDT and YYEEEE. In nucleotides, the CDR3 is TGTGCCAGCATCCGGGTCGGGCGTCGGGGCTACACCTTC. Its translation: CASIRVGRRGYTF.